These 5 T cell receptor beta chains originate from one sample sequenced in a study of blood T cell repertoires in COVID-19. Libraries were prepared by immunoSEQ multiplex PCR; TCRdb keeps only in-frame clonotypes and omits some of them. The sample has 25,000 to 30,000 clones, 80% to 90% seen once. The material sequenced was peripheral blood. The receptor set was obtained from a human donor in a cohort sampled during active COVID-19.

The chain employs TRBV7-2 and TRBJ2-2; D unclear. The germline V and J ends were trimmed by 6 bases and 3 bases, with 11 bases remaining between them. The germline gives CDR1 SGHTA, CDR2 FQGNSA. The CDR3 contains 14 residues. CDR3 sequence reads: CASRTYQHTGELFF. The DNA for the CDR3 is TGTGCCAGCAGAACTTACCAACACACCGGGGAGCTGTTTTTT.

CDR3 region: CASSLATPPTDTQYF. DNA of the CDR3: TGTGCCAGCAGCTTAGCTACACCCCCCACAGATACGCAGTATTTT. V and J are TRBV7-9 and TRBJ2-3; D gene uncertain. The CDR3 contains 15 residues. The germline CDR1 and CDR2 sequences are SEHNR and FQNEAQ (reference sequence). Between the trimmed V and J ends, which lost 0 bases and 2 bases, there was a span of 9 bases.

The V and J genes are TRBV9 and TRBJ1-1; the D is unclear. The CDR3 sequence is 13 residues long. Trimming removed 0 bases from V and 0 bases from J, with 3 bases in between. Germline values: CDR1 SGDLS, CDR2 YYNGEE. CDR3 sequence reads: CASSVAVNTEAFF. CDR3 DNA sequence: TGTGCCAGCAGCGTAGCAGTGAACACTGAAGCTTTCTTT.

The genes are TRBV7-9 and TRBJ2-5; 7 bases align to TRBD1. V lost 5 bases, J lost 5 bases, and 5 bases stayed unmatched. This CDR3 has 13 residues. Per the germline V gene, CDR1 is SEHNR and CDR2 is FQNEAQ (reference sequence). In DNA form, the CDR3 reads TGTGCCAGCAGCATAGACAGGGCGGAGACCCAGTACTTC. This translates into CASSIDRAETQYF.

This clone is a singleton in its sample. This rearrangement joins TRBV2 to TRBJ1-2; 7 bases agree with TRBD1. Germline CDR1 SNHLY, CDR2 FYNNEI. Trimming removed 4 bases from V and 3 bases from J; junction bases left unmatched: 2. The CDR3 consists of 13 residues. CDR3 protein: CASSADRDYGYTF. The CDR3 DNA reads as TGTGCCAGCAGTGCTGACAGGGACTATGGCTACACCTTC.